This entry lists 32 T cell receptor beta chains sequenced from one sample in a study of T cell responses to AZD1222 COVID-19 vaccine. Some clones are missing from TCRdb's copy, which holds only in-frame ones; the method was immunoSEQ multiplex PCR. The sample lists over 120,000 clones; approximately 89% were seen once. The sample was peripheral blood, taken 28 days after the second AZD1222 dose. The receptor source for this set is an adult who received the AZD1222 COVID-19 vaccine.

The CDR3 nucleotides are TGTGCCAGCGGGAGGGACTACAATGAGCAGTTCTTC. This codes for CASGRDYNEQFF. The V gene is TRBV11-3, the J gene TRBJ2-1, with 7 nucleotides matching TRBD2. Germline CDR1 and CDR2: SGHNT and YENEEA. This CDR3 is 12 amino acids long. With V trimmed by 8 bases and J by 3 bases, 1 base remained unmatched.

V is TRBV2 and J is TRBJ2-7, with TRBD2 identical over 14 bases. CDR1 SNHLY and CDR2 FYNNEI come from the germline V gene. V lost 8 bases and J lost 0; bases outside the gene matches: 9. This CDR3 spans 17 amino acids. CDR3 in amino acids: CASLTGLAGGPSYEQYF. The CDR3 nucleotides read TGTGCCAGCCTGACCGGACTAGCGGGAGGTCCCTCCTACGAGCAGTACTTC. Drawing the rest from reference TRBV2 and TRBJ2-7, the complete variable domain is EPEVTQTPSHQVTQMGQEVILRCVPISNHLYFYWYRQILGQKVEFLVSFYNNEISEKSEIFDDQFSVERPDGSNFTLKIRSTKLEDSAMYFCASLTGLAGGPSYEQYFGPGTRLTVT.

The chain has TRBV15 and TRBJ2-1; 8 nucleotides agree with TRBD1. The length of the CDR3 is 16 residues. V shed 5 bases, J shed 0 bases, and the junction held 6 bases outside the gene matches. The V gene's germline CDR1 is LNHNV and CDR2 YYDKDF (reference sequence). The DNA for the CDR3 is TGTGCCACCAGCGGGGGACAGGCGAACTCCTACAATGAGCAGTTCTTC. This codes for CATSGGQANSYNEQFF.

This clone was detected only once. J is TRBJ1-1 and V is TRBV6-5, with D possibly matching TRBD1 (5 bases). The CDR3 length is 14 residues. The germline gives CDR1 MNHEY, CDR2 SVGAGI. The V end was cut by 1 base, the J end by 1 base, with 7 bases between. The CDR3 here is CASSYFDRNTEAFF. CDR3 DNA sequence: TGTGCCAGCAGTTACTTCGACAGGAACACTGAAGCTTTCTTT.

The V call is TRBV11-2, the J call TRBJ1-1; D is perhaps TRBD1 (5 bases). The germline CDR1 and CDR2 sequences are SGHAT and FQNNGV. V lost 5 bases and J 3 bases, leaving 19 bases between the germline ends. CDR3 length equals 16 residues. CDR3 DNA: TGTGCCAGCAGCCTCCGGGCCCTAAGAGGGGACACTGAAGCTTTCTTT. As protein: CASSLRALRGDTEAFF. The full variable domain, in which reference TRBV11-2 and TRBJ1-1 provide the parts outside the CDR3, is EAGVAQSPRYKIIEKRQSVAFWCNPISGHATLYWYQQILGQGPKLLIQFQNNGVVDDSQLPKDRFSAERLKGVDSTLKIQPAKLEDSAVYLCASSLRALRGDTEAFFGQGTRLTVV.

This clone was found once. The chain uses TRBV14 and TRBJ2-3, with 12 bases lining up with TRBD2. This CDR3 has 13 amino acids. Germline V CDR1 and CDR2: SGHDN, FVKESK. V gave up 2 bases and J gave up 13 bases; unmatched junction bases: 4. CDR3 sequence: CASSQRLAGEEYF. The CDR3 DNA sequence: TGTGCCAGCAGCCAACGACTAGCGGGAGAGGAGTATTTT.

V usage is TRBV6-2 or TRBV6-3 and J usage is TRBJ1-6; the D gene is possibly TRBD1 (6 bases). V gave up 5 bases and J gave up 4 bases, with 12 bases separating them. This CDR3 spans 15 amino acids. Per the germline V gene, CDR1 is MNHEY and CDR2 is SVGEGT. CDR3 bases: TGTGCCAGCAGTCCCGGACAGCTTTATAATTCACCCCTCCACTTT. Translated: CASSPGQLYNSPLHF.

The chain employs TRBV6-5 and TRBJ2-7; D ambiguous. In germline, CDR1 is MNHEY, CDR2 SVGAGI. There are 14 residues in the CDR3. With 0 bases removed from V and 3 bases from J, the gap between germline ends came to 9 bases. CDR3 nucleotides: TGTGCCAGCAGTTACTCCGGACGGAGCTACGAGCAGTACTTC. It is translated as CASSYSGRSYEQYF.

The V gene is TRBV19, the J gene TRBJ1-3, with D maybe TRBD1 (6 bases). The length of the CDR3 is 14 residues. V was pared by 6 bases and J by 7 bases, with 16 bases between. Germline lookup yields CDR1 LNHDA and CDR2 SQIVND (reference sequence). The CDR3 region is CASSPDSTGNTIYF. The CDR3 bases are TGTGCCAGTAGCCCGGACTCAACAGGGAACACCATATATTTT.

This chain connects TRBV29-1 to TRBJ2-2; D is possibly TRBD2 (6 bases). The CDR3 extends over 14 amino acids. Germline-derived CDR1 and CDR2 are SQVTM and ANQGSEA. Trimming shortened V by 4 bases and J by 7 bases, and 16 bases separated the two germline ends. In DNA form, the CDR3 reads TGCAGCGTTGTCGACGGGAGCGGAGTCGGGGAGCTGTTTTTT. It specifies CSVVDGSGVGELFF.

The chain carries TRBV3-1 (or the pseudogene TRBV3-2) and TRBJ2-1; D is uncertain. Germline values: CDR1 LGHDT, CDR2 YNNKEL (reference sequence). Trimming stripped 3 bases from V and 9 bases from J, with 15 bases between. The CDR3 has 14 residues. CDR3 in amino acids: CASSHRSDAPEQFF. CDR3 coding DNA: TGTGCCAGCAGCCATCGGTCTGACGCGCCTGAGCAGTTCTTC.

The rearrangement joins TRBV10-3 to TRBJ2-7; 9 nucleotides agree with TRBD1. V was clipped by 7 bases and J by 2 bases; unmatched bases: 6. This CDR3 region has 14 residues. CDR1 is ENHRY and CDR2 is SYGVKD in the germline V gene. This CDR3 is CAITPGQGTYEQYF. CDR3 sequence (DNA): TGTGCCATCACCCCGGGACAGGGAACCTACGAGCAGTACTTC.

The V call is TRBV5-5, the J call TRBJ1-4; D gene unclear. V dropped 1 base and J dropped 1 base, with 8 bases sitting between them. There are 15 residues in the CDR3. The germline CDR1 and CDR2 sequences are SGHKS and YYEKEE (reference sequence). CDR3 sequence: CASSLRLVTNEKLFF. The CDR3, as DNA: TGTGCCAGCAGCTTGCGTCTGGTAACTAATGAAAAACTGTTTTTT.

This clone was detected only once. The genes are TRBV24-1 and TRBJ1-1; the D is unclear. Trimming stripped 4 bases from V and 0 bases from J, with 8 bases between. This CDR3 comprises 14 residues. Germline CDR1 is KGHDR and CDR2 is SFDVKD. CDR3 DNA sequence: TGTGCCACCAGTGACCAAAGATTGAACACTGAAGCTTTCTTT. It yields the protein CATSDQRLNTEAFF.

The chain combines TRBV2 with TRBJ2-7, with TRBD2 identical over 8 bases. The trim removed 3 bases at V and 1 base at J, leaving 5 bases unmatched. CDR1 and CDR2 from the germline V gene are SNHLY and FYNNEI. CDR3 size: 15 residues. In nucleotides, the CDR3 is TGTGCCAGCAGTGAGACTAGCGCGCGATCCTACGAGCAGTACTTC. This encodes CASSETSARSYEQYF.

The genes are TRBV24-1 and TRBJ2-1; TRBD2 matches at 10 bases. This CDR3 spans 18 amino acids. CDR1 is KGHDR, CDR2 SFDVKD, per germline. Trimming cost V 2 bases and J 0 bases; bases outside gene matches: 6. CDR3 coding DNA: TGTGCCACCAGTGATTGGGGACTAGCGCCGGGCTCCTACAATGAGCAGTTCTTC. Its translation: CATSDWGLAPGSYNEQFF.

This clone has more than one count but fewer than ten. V usage is TRBV11-2 and J usage is TRBJ2-5, with a weak D call TRBD2 (5 bases). Trimming cost V 4 bases and J 3 bases, with 21 bases left between them. The CDR3 has 17 amino acids. Germline V gene sequence: CDR1 SGHAT, CDR2 FQNNGV. CDR3 sequence: CASSYSGVANPKETQYF. The CDR3 DNA sequence: TGTGCCAGCAGCTACTCCGGGGTGGCTAACCCAAAAGAGACCCAGTACTTC.

The chain recombines TRBV19 with TRBJ1-1, with no clear D. Trimming removed 7 bases at V and 2 bases at J, with 8 bases between. This CDR3 has 12 amino acids. Germline CDR1 and CDR2: LNHDA and SQIVND (reference sequence). CDR3 residues: CASTYLNTEAFF. The CDR3 nucleotides read TGTGCCAGTACCTACCTAAACACTGAAGCTTTCTTT.

The chain recombines TRBV27 with TRBJ2-7; D is unresolved. The CDR3 runs 14 residues. V was pared by 5 bases and J by 3 bases, with 14 bases between. Germline CDR1 MNHEY, CDR2 SMNVEV (reference sequence). The CDR3 coding sequence is TGTGCCAGCAGTCCCCGACACGGCGGCTACGAGCAGTACTTC. Its protein is CASSPRHGGYEQYF.

The CDR3 DNA reads as TGTGCCAGCAGTTACGGAGGGACAGGGGCCCGGGGGGCCCAGCATTTT. Protein sequence: CASSYGGTGARGAQHF. The rearrangement uses TRBV6-2 or TRBV6-3 and TRBJ1-5, with 10 bases aligning to TRBD1. Germline lookup yields CDR1 MNHEY and CDR2 SVGEGT. The CDR3 spans 16 residues. Unmatched junction bases numbered 12, after V lost 2 bases and J lost 11 bases.

The rearrangement joins TRBV19 to TRBJ1-2; 7 bases align to TRBD1. Germline CDR1 is LNHDA and CDR2 is SQIVND (reference sequence). The CDR3 has 14 amino acids. Unmatched junction bases numbered 6, after V lost 2 bases and J lost 6 bases. CDR3 DNA sequence: TGTGCCAGTAGTATACGACAGGGCGGGGATGGCTACACCTTC. Protein product: CASSIRQGGDGYTF. Looking up the rest from reference TRBV19 and TRBJ1-2 gives the full variable domain: DGGITQSPKYLFRKEGQNVTLSCEQNLNHDAMYWYRQDPGQGLRLIYYSQIVNDFQKGDIAEGYSVSREKKESFPLTVTSAQKNPTAFYLCASSIRQGGDGYTFGSGTRLTVV.

The chain uses TRBV19 and TRBJ2-2; TRBD2 agrees at 9 bases. The V segment lost 3 bases and the J segment 4 bases; nucleotides outside the gene matches: 9. The CDR3 consists of 17 residues. Germline V lookup: CDR1 LNHDA, CDR2 SQIVND (reference sequence). For the CDR3, the DNA is TGTGCCAGTAGTATTGAGCTAGCGGGGTTGAGCACCGGGGAGCTGTTTTTT. It yields the protein CASSIELAGLSTGELFF.

The chain has TRBV7-2 and TRBJ2-3, with TRBD2 matching 11 bases. The CDR3 has 15 amino acids. Germline V lookup: CDR1 SGHTA, CDR2 FQGNSA. V trimming: 5 bases; J trimming: 5 bases; junction bases outside the gene matches: 6. The CDR3 spells CASSLLAGVEDTQYF. The CDR3 bases are TGTGCCAGCAGCCTACTAGCGGGAGTAGAAGATACGCAGTATTTT.

This clone has a handful of counts. V gene TRBV15 combines with J gene TRBJ2-7, with TRBD2 matching 14 bases. The CDR3 length is 17 residues. Germline CDR1 reads LNHNV; CDR2 reads YYDKDF (reference sequence). V was pared by 5 bases and J by 3 bases, with 9 bases of the junction left unmatched. The CDR3 DNA reads TGTGCCACCAGCGGACCCCAAGGACTAGCGGGAGGCTACGAGCAGTACTTC. Its translation: CATSGPQGLAGGYEQYF.

The chain joins TRBV28 to TRBJ2-7, with D possibly called TRBD1 or TRBD2 (5 bases each). Trimming removed 1 base from V and 6 bases from J, with 22 bases in between. The CDR3 consists of 17 residues. Germline CDR1 reads MDHEN; CDR2 reads SYDVKM. The CDR3 sequence: CASSLSARGGSVREQYF. The CDR3 coding sequence is TGTGCCAGCAGTTTATCGGCACGTGGGGGATCCGTACGCGAGCAGTACTTC. The variable domain in full, completed from reference TRBV28 and TRBJ2-7, reads DVKVTQSSRYLVKRTGEKVFLECVQDMDHENMFWYRQDPGLGLRLIYFSYDVKMKEKGDIPEGYSVSREKKERFSLILESASTNQTSMYLCASSLSARGGSVREQYFGPGTRLTVT.

The V and J genes are TRBV2 and TRBJ1-1; D not certain. V was clipped by 3 bases and J by 4 bases, with 12 bases between them. This CDR3 has 14 residues. Germline V gene lookup returns CDR1 SNHLY and CDR2 FYNNEI. The CDR3 DNA sequence: TGTGCCAGCAGTGAGTTAATAAGTTCCACTGAAGCTTTCTTT. It specifies CASSELISSTEAFF.

The rearrangement uses TRBV4-3 and TRBJ1-5, with a weak D call TRBD1 (5 bases). The ends were cut back, 0 bases at V and 3 bases at J, with 12 bases in the middle. The CDR3 loop spans 16 amino acids. Germline values: CDR1 LGHNA, CDR2 YSLEER. The CDR3 DNA follows: TGCGCCAGCAGCCAAGATTTGCGGACACTCAATCAGCCCCAGCATTTT. Amino acids: CASSQDLRTLNQPQHF.

The V and J genes are TRBV6-5 and TRBJ1-6; D unresolved. Germline V lookup: CDR1 MNHEY, CDR2 SVGAGI. This CDR3 is built from 13 residues. Trimming cost V 5 bases and J 4 bases, with 6 bases left between them. This CDR3 reads CASSPRYNSPLHF. In nucleotides, the CDR3 is TGTGCCAGCAGTCCTAGATATAATTCACCCCTCCACTTT.

The V gene is TRBV9, the J gene TRBJ1-3, with D hard to call. The CDR3 runs to 16 residues. V lost 0 bases, J lost 0 bases, and 10 bases lay in between. From germline, CDR1 is SGDLS and CDR2 YYNGEE. CDR3 DNA sequence: TGTGCCAGCAGCGTAGTACCCCGGAGCTCTGGAAACACCATATATTTT. Translating it yields CASSVVPRSSGNTIYF.

The chain recombines TRBV5-6 with TRBJ1-6; D ambiguous. Germline CDR1 reads SGHDT; CDR2 reads YYEEEE. The ends were cut back, 0 bases at V and 6 bases at J, with 7 bases in the middle. The length of the CDR3 is 14 residues. CDR3 DNA: TGTGCCAGCAGCTTGGAGGTTTTTAATTCACCCCTCCACTTT. This encodes CASSLEVFNSPLHF.

In this sample, this clone turned up a few times. This chain connects TRBV2 to TRBJ1-4, with D possibly being TRBD1 (6 bases). The CDR3 length is 16 residues. With 2 bases removed from V and 8 bases from J, the gap between germline ends came to 18 bases. CDR1 is SNHLY, CDR2 FYNNEI, per germline. In DNA form, the CDR3 reads TGTGCCAGCAGTGAATATAGGACAGTTGTGAAGGAAAAACTGTTTTTT. Protein sequence: CASSEYRTVVKEKLFF.

A single count supports this clone. The gene calls are TRBV5-5 and TRBJ2-2, with D tentatively TRBD1 (6 bases). CDR3 size: 15 residues. Germline V lookup: CDR1 SGHKS, CDR2 YYEKEE (reference sequence). The V gene lost 4 bases and the J gene lost 10 bases, with 20 bases spanning the gap. CDR3 nucleotide sequence: TGTGCCAGCAGCCGGATCCCAGCAGGGGCGGAGGAGCTGTTTTTT. It yields the protein CASSRIPAGAEELFF.